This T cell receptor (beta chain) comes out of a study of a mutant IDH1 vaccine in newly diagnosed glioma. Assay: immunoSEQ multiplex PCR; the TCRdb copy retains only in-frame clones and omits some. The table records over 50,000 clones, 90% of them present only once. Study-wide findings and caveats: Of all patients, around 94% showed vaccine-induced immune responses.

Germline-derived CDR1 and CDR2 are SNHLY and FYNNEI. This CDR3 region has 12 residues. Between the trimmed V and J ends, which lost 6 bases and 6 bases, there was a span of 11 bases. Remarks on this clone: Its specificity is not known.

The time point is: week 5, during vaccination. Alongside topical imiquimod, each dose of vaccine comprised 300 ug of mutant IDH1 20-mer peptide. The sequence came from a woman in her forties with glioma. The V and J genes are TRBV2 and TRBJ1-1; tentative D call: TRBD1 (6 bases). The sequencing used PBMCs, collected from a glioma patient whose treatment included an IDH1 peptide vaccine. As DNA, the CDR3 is TGTGCCAGCAGGGGGGCCCGATCTGAAGCTTTCTTT. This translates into CASRGARSEAFF.